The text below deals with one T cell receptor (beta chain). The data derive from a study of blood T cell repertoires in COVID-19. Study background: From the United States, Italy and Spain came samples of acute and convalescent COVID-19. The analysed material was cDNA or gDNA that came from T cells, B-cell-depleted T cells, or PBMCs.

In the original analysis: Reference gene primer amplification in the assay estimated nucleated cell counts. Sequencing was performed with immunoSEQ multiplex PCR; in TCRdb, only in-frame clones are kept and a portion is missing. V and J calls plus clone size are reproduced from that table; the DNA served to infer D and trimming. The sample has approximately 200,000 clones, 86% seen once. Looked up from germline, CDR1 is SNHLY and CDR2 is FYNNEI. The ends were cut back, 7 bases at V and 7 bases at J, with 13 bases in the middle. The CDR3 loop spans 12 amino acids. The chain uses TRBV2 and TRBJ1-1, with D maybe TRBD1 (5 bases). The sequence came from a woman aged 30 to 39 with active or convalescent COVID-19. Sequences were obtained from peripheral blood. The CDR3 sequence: CASTGHLVEAFF. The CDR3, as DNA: TGTGCCAGCACTGGACACCTTGTTGAAGCTTTCTTT. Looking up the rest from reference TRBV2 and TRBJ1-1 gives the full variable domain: EPEVTQTPSHQVTQMGQEVILRCVPISNHLYFYWYRQILGQKVEFLVSFYNNEISEKSEIFDDQFSVERPDGSNFTLKIRSTKLEDSAMYFCASTGHLVEAFFGQGTRLTVV.